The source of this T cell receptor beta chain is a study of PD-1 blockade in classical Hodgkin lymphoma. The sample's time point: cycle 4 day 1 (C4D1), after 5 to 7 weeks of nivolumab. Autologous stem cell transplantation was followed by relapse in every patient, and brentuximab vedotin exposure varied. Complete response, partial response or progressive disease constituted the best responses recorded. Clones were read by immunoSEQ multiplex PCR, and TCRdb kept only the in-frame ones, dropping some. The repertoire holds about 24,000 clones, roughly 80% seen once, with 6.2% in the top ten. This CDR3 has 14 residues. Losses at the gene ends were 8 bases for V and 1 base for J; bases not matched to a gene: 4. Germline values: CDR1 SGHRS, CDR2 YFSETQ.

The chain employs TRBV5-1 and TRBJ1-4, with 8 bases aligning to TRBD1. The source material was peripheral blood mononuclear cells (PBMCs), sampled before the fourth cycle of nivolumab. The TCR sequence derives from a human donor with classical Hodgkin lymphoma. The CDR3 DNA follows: TGCGCCAGTGGACAGGGAGGAACTAATGAAAAACTGTTTTTT. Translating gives CASGQGGTNEKLFF. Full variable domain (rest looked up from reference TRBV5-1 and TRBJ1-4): KAGVTQTPRYLIKTRGQQVTLSCSPISGHRSVSWYQQTPGQGLQFLFEYFSETQRNKGNFPGRFSGRQFSNSRSEMNVSTLELGDSALYLCASGQGGTNEKLFFGSGTQLSVL.